A selection of T cell receptor beta chains follows, all from one sample in a study of vaccination effects on CD4 cells after COVID-19. Measured with immunoSEQ multiplex PCR; TCRdb has only the in-frame clones, and not every one. Of 35,000 to 40,000 clones listed, more than 75% were seen once; the top ten hold just under 3%. No antigen is known for these receptors. Sequencing was performed on CD4+ T cells from PBMCs cultured without peptide, taken before COVID-19 vaccination. These receptors were taken from a human donor who received a COVID-19 vaccine. Each CDR3 is given with its conserved first and last residue. D genes are given only for firm matches. For some rows the clone size is stated as once, few or many, or as a class when expanded; others skip it.

TRBV28	few	TRBD1	TRBJ2-3	TGTGCCAGCAACAGGGACAGGCCCACAGATACGCAGTATTTT	CASNRDRPTDTQYF
TRBV24-1	.	TRBD2	TRBJ2-1	TGTGCCACCAGTGACCCGCGGGGGGGGCCCAATGAGCAGTTCTTC	CATSDPRGGPNEQFF
TRBV7-2	.	.	TRBJ1-3	TGTGCCAGCAGCTTTTGGACAGATGGAAACACCATATATTTT	CASSFWTDGNTIYF
TRBV5-1	.	TRBD2	TRBJ2-1	TGCGCCAGCAGCTTGTCACTAGCGCCTCTCAATGAGCAGTTCTTC	CASSLSLAPLNEQFF
TRBV7-8	few	.	TRBJ2-1	TGTGCCAGCAGCTCGGCCCACAGGGGAGGGGAATCTGAGCAGTTCTTC	CASSSAHRGGESEQFF
TRBV18	few	TRBD1	TRBJ1-5	TGTGCCAGCTCCCCTGACAGGGATCAGCCCCAGCATTTT	CASSPDRDQPQHF
TRBV6-5	once	TRBD1	TRBJ1-3	TGTGCCAGCAGTTACGCGACAGGGGACACCATATATTTT	CASSYATGDTIYF
TRBV10-2	.	TRBD1	TRBJ1-1	TGCGCCAGCAGTGTTGGGACAGGAAGAACGGTGGCCACTGAAGCTTTCTTT	CASSVGTGRTVATEAFF
TRBV19	.	.	TRBJ1-2	TGTGCCAGTAGTCAGACAGGAACATTAGTCTATGGCTACACCTTC	CASSQTGTLVYGYTF
TRBV15	.	TRBD1	TRBJ1-2	TGTGCCACCAGCAGAGATATTGTTCGACAGGGGGTCTATGGCTACACCTTC	CATSRDIVRQGVYGYTF
TRBV28	.	.	TRBJ1-1	TGTGCCAGCAGTGGGACGGTGAACACTGAAGCTTTCTTT	CASSGTVNTEAFF